Following are 14 T cell receptor beta chains from one sample sequenced in a study of OX40 agonist ivuxolimab in advanced cancers. TCRdb keeps only in-frame clones here, not all; method: immunoSEQ multiplex PCR. The table lists around 25,000 clones, around 83% of them singletons, with about 16% in the top ten. The specimen comprised CD4+ or CD8+ T cells sorted from blood, sampled in a trial of the OX40 agonist ivuxolimab. Every receptor here comes from an adult with an advanced solid tumor such as melanoma, head and neck, liver or kidney cancer.

The chain uses TRBV6-6 and TRBJ2-5; 8 nucleotides match TRBD1. This CDR3 has 14 residues. Germline assignment: CDR1 MNHNY and CDR2 SVGAGI (reference sequence). The J segment lost 1 base and the V segment lost 7 bases, leaving 5 bases of the junction unmatched. CDR3: CASKGDRGQETQYF. Here the CDR3 DNA reads TGTGCCAGCAAGGGAGACAGGGGCCAAGAGACCCAGTACTTC.

This clone counts as medium-sized. V and J are TRBV7-9 and TRBJ2-1; D may correspond to TRBD1 or TRBD2 (5 bases each). Germline CDR1 SEHNR, CDR2 FQNEAQ (reference sequence). V was trimmed by 2 bases and J by 4 bases, leaving 9 bases between them. CDR3 length: 14 amino acids. DNA for the CDR3: TGTGCCAGCAGCTTACTGGGGGAATACAATGAGCAGTTCTTC. This codes for CASSLLGEYNEQFF.

The V gene is TRBV12-5, the J gene TRBJ2-7; D is unclear. The CDR3 has 13 amino acids. Trimming pared 0 bases from V and 12 bases from J, leaving 15 bases between. CDR1 LGHNT and CDR2 FRNRAP come from the germline V gene. Written as DNA, the CDR3 is TGTGCTAGTGGTTTGGTACTCGACGCAAAGGCGTACTTC. It codes for CASGLVLDAKAYF.

This clone is a singleton in its sample. V gene TRBV7-2 combines with J gene TRBJ2-7; 7 nucleotides align to TRBD2. Losses at the gene ends were 5 bases for V and 7 bases for J; bases not matched to a gene: 8. Germline CDR1 and CDR2: SGHTA and FQGNSA. CDR3 length: 13 amino acids. The CDR3 reads CASSAAPGGEQYF. The CDR3 region has the DNA TGTGCCAGCAGCGCTGCTCCGGGAGGTGAGCAGTACTTC.

The J gene is TRBJ2-3, the V gene TRBV9, with D possibly matching TRBD1 (5 bases). The CDR3 is 16 amino acids. The ends were cut back, 0 bases at V and 0 bases at J, with 11 bases in the middle. Per the germline V gene, CDR1 is SGDLS and CDR2 is YYNGEE. The CDR3 DNA reads TGTGCCAGCAGCGTAGCGGCAGGGCAAAGCACAGATACGCAGTATTTT. This translates into CASSVAAGQSTDTQYF.

The chain joins TRBV2 to TRBJ2-5; the match to TRBD2 covers 9 bases. Germline V lookup: CDR1 SNHLY, CDR2 FYNNEI. Trimming took 8 bases from V and 5 from J; bases not matched to a gene: 6. The CDR3 loop spans 13 amino acids. Written as DNA, the CDR3 is TGTGCCAGCGGGCGGGGGGGCCCCGAGACCCAGTACTTC. Translating it yields CASGRGGPETQYF. The entire variable domain, with the rest obtained from reference TRBV2 and TRBJ2-5, is as follows: EPEVTQTPSHQVTQMGQEVILRCVPISNHLYFYWYRQILGQKVEFLVSFYNNEISEKSEIFDDQFSVERPDGSNFTLKIRSTKLEDSAMYFCASGRGGPETQYFGPGTRLLVL.

The gene calls are TRBV19 and TRBJ2-3; 7 nucleotides agree with TRBD2. The CDR3 consists of 17 residues. Per germline, CDR1 LNHDA and CDR2 SQIVND (reference sequence). The V and J ends lost 1 base and 2 bases, in that order; junction bases with no gene match: 9. CDR3 in amino acids: CASSIGGGVGDTDTQYF. DNA for the CDR3: TGTGCCAGTAGTATAGGGGGAGGGGTTGGGGACACAGATACGCAGTATTTT.

The chain combines TRBV7-9 with TRBJ2-5; D is possibly TRBD2 (5 bases). Germline CDR1 SEHNR, CDR2 FQNEAQ (reference sequence). The CDR3 consists of 14 residues. V lost 2 bases, J lost 5 bases, and 12 bases lay in between. This chain's CDR3 is CASSLTRELETQYF. For the CDR3, the DNA is TGTGCCAGCAGCTTAACTAGGGAGTTGGAGACCCAGTACTTC. The variable domain in full, with the rest retrieved from reference TRBV7-9 and TRBJ2-5, is DTGVSQNPRHKITKRGQNVTFRCDPISEHNRLYWYRQTLGQGPEFLTYFQNEAQLEKSRLLSDRFSAERPKGSFSTLEIQRTEQGDSAMYLCASSLTRELETQYFGPGTRLLVL.

This chain joins TRBV6-4 and TRBJ1-3; possible D gene TRBD1, 5 bases. V was clipped by 2 bases and J by 0 bases, with 8 bases between them. The germline CDR1 and CDR2 sequences are MRHNA and SNTAGT. CDR3 size: 15 residues. The CDR3 reads CASSDNRSSGNTIYF. The DNA of the CDR3 is TGTGCCAGCAGTGACAACAGGAGCTCTGGAAACACCATATATTTT.

This clone was seen a handful of times. The rearrangement joins TRBV12-5 to TRBJ2-1; 12 bases are a match to TRBD2. Germline V lookup: CDR1 LGHNT, CDR2 FRNRAP. V was pared by 2 bases and J by 0 bases, with 2 bases of the junction left unmatched. This CDR3 has 17 residues. CDR3 DNA: TGTGCTAGTGGTTTGACTAGCGGGGGGAGCTCCTACAATGAGCAGTTCTTC. Protein: CASGLTSGGSSYNEQFF.

J is TRBJ1-1 and V is TRBV18, with 10 bases aligning to TRBD1. The CDR3 totals 18 residues. Germline V CDR1 and CDR2: KGHSH, LQKENI. Unmatched junction bases numbered 8, after V lost 1 base and J lost 0 bases. The CDR3 loop reads CASSPQGQGGAMNTEAFF. Here the CDR3 DNA reads TGTGCCAGCTCACCACAAGGACAGGGGGGAGCGATGAACACTGAAGCTTTCTTT.

J is TRBJ2-1 and V is TRBV7-6; D ambiguous. Germline V gene sequence: CDR1 SGHVS, CDR2 FNYEAQ. Deletions cut 1 base from V and 2 bases from J, with 9 bases between. The CDR3 is 15 residues long. The DNA for the CDR3 is TGTGCCAGCAGCTTAGTACAGTCCCCCTACAATGAGCAGTTCTTC. It encodes CASSLVQSPYNEQFF.

This chain links TRBV14 with TRBJ2-7, with TRBD1 matching 8 bases. The CDR3 runs 15 residues. The germline V gene has CDR1 SGHDN and CDR2 FVKESK. Trimming took 6 bases from V and 0 from J; bases not matched to a gene: 7. The CDR3 protein is CASSLDRGSSYEQYF. Here the CDR3 DNA reads TGTGCCAGCAGTCTCGACAGGGGATCCTCCTACGAGCAGTACTTC.

The V gene is TRBV4-2, the J gene TRBJ1-2; no clear D gene. In germline, CDR1 is LGHNA, CDR2 YNFKEQ. With 4 bases removed from V and 1 base from J, the gap between germline ends came to 7 bases. The CDR3 is 13 residues long. CDR3 sequence (DNA): TGTGCCAGCAGCCTCCACCTTAACTATGGCTACACCTTC. Protein sequence: CASSLHLNYGYTF.